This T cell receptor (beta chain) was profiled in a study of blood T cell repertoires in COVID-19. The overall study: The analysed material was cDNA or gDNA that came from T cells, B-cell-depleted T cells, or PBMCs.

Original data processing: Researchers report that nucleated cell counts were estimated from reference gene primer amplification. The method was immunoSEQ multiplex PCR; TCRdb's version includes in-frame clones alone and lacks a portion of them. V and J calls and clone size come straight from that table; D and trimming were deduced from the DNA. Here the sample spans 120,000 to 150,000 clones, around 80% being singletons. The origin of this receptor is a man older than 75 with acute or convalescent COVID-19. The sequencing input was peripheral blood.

CDR3 sequence reads: CASSLTGGRSDTQYF. Written as DNA, the CDR3 is TGTGCCAGCAGCTTGACGGGGGGCAGGTCAGATACGCAGTATTTT. V is TRBV7-3 and J is TRBJ2-3, with D possibly matching TRBD2 (7 bases). Trimming stripped 3 bases from V and 4 bases from J, with 14 bases between. The CDR3 has 15 residues. CDR1 and CDR2 (germline): SGHTA, FQGTGA.